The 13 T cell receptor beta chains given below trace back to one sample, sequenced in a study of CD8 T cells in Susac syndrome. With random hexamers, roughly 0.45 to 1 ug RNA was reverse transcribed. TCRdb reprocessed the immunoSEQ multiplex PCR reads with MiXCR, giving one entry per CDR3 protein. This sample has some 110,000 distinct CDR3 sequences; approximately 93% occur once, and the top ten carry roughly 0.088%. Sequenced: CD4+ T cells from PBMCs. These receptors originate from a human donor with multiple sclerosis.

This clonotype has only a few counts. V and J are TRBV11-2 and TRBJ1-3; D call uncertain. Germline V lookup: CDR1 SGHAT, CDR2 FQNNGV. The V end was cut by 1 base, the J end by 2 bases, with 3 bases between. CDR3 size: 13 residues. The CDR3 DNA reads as TGTGCCAGCAGCTTAGGGGCTGGAAACACCATATATTTT. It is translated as CASSLGAGNTIYF.

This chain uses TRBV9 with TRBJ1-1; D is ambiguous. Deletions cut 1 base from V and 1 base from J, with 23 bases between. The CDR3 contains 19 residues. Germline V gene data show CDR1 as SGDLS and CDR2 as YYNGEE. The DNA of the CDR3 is TGTGCCAGCAGCGTAAGTTCAGGAGGCGTCCTTACAACGAACACTGAAGCTTTCTTT. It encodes CASSVSSGGVLTTNTEAFF.

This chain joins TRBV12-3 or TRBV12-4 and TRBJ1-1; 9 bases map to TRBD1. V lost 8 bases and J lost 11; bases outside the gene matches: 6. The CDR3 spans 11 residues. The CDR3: CASDRGSGAFF. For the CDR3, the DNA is TGTGCCAGCGACAGGGGGTCGGGGGCTTTCTTT.

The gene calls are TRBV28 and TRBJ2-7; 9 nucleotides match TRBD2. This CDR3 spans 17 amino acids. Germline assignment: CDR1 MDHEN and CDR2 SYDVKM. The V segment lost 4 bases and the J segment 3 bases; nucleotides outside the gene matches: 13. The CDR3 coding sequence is TGTGCCAGCAGTTCGTCCCGGGACCTAGCGGGGTTCTACGAGCAGTACTTC. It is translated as CASSSSRDLAGFYEQYF.

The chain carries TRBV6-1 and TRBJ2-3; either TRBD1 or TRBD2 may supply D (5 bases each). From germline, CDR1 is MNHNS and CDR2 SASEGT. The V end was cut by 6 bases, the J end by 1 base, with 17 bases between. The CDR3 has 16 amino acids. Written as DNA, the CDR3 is TGTGCCAGCAGAACCGGGACCATAACGGGCACAGATACGCAGTATTTT. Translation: CASRTGTITGTDTQYF.

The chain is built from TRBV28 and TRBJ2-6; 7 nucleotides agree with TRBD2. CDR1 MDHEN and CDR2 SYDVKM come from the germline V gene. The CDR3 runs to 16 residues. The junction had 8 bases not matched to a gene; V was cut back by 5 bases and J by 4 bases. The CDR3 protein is CASSPPGRVGANVLTF. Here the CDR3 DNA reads TGTGCCAGCAGTCCCCCGGGGAGGGTAGGGGCCAACGTCCTGACTTTC.

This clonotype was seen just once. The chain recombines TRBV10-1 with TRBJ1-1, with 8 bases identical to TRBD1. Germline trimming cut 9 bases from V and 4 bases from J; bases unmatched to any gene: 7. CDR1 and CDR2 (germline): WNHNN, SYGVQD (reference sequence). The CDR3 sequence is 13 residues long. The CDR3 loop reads CASKQGVGTEAFF. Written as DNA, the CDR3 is TGCGCCAGTAAACAGGGGGTCGGCACTGAAGCTTTCTTT.

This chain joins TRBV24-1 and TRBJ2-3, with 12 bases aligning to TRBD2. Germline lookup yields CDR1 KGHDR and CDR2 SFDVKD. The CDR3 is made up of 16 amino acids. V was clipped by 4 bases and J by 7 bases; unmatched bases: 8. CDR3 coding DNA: TGTGCCACCAGTGACCCGACTAGCGGGGGCACCAATACGCAGTATTTT. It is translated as CATSDPTSGGTNTQYF.

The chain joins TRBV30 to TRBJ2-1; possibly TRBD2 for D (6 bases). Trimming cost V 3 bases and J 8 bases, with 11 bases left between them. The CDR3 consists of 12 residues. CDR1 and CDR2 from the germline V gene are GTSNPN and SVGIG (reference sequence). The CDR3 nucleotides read TGTGCCTGGAGGACTAGTCGGGATGAGCAGTTCTTC. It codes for CAWRTSRDEQFF. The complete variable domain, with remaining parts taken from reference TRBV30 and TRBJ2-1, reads SQTIHQWPATLVQPVGSPLSLECTVEGTSNPNLYWYRQAAGRGLQLLFYSVGIGQISSEVPQNLSASRPQDRQFILSSKKLLLSDSGFYLCAWRTSRDEQFFGPGTRLTVL.

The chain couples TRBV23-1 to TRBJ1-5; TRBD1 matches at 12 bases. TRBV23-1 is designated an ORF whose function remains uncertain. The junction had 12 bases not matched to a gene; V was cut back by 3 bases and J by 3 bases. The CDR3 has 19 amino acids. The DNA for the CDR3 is TGCGCCAGCAGTCACCCTGGGGGACAGGGGGCGGGTCCCAATCAGCCCCAGCATTTT. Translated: CASSHPGGQGAGPNQPQHF.

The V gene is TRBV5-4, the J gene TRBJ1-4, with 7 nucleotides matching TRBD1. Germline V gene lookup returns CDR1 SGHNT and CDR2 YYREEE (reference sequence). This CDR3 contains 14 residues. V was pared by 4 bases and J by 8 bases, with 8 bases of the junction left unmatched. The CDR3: CASSKDRVGEKLFF. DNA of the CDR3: TGTGCCAGCAGCAAAGACAGGGTAGGGGAAAAACTGTTTTTT.

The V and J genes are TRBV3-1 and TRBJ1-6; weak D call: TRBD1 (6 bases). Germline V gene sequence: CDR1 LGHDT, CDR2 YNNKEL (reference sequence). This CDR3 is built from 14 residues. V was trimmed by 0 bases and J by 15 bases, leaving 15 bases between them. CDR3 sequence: CASSQDRGAGHLHF. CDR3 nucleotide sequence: TGTGCCAGCAGCCAAGATAGGGGGGCAGGCCACCTCCACTTT.

CDR3 in DNA: TGTGCCAGCACGGCAGGGCATAGCAATCAGCCCCAGCATTTT. As protein: CASTAGHSNQPQHF. The chain couples TRBV2 to TRBJ1-5, with TRBD1 as a possible D gene (5 bases). Germline V lookup: CDR1 SNHLY, CDR2 FYNNEI. The CDR3 contains 14 residues. The V and J ends lost 7 bases and 0 bases respectively, with 10 bases between them.